The TCR beta chain described here comes from a study of blood T cell repertoires in COVID-19. Study details: Samples representing acute and convalescent COVID-19 were sourced from the United States, Italy and Spain.

The CDR3 contains 14 residues. The V end lost 1 base, the J end lost 9 bases, and 15 bases lay between the germline ends. Germline assignment: CDR1 SGHTA and CDR2 FQGNSA. Sequencing used immunoSEQ multiplex PCR; TCRdb keeps in-frame clones, though not all of them. This sample has approximately 180,000 clones, with 88% found just once. The clonotype was recovered from a man between 35 and 55 years old with active or convalescent COVID-19. Material for sequencing was peripheral blood. The chain has TRBV7-2 and TRBJ2-5, with a possible D match to TRBD2 (5 bases). The CDR3 region is CASSLEGSRRAQYF. Written as DNA, the CDR3 is TGTGCCAGCAGCTTAGAGGGCTCCCGGCGGGCCCAGTACTTC.